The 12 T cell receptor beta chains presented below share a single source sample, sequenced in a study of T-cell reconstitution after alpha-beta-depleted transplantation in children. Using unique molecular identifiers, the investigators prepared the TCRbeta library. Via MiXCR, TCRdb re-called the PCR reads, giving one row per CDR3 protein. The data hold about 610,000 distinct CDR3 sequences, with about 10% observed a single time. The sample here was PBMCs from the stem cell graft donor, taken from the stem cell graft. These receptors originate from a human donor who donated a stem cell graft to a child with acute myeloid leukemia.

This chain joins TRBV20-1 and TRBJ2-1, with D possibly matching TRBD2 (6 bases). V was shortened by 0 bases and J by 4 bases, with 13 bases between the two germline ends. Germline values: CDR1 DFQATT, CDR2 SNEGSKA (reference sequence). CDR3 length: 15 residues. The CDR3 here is CSARDLGGGYNEQFF. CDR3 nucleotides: TGCAGTGCTAGAGATCTGGGCGGAGGGTACAATGAGCAGTTCTTC.

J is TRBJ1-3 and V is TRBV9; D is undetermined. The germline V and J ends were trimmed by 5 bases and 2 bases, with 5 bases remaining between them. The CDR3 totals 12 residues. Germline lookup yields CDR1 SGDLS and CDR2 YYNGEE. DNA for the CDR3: TGTGCCAGCAGTAAAACTGGAAACACCATATATTTT. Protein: CASSKTGNTIYF. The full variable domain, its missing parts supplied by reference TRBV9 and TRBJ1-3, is DSGVTQTPKHLITATGQRVTLRCSPRSGDLSVYWYQQSLDQGLQFLIQYYNGEERAKGNILERFSAQQFPDLHSELNLSSLELGDSALYFCASSKTGNTIYFGEGSWLTVV.

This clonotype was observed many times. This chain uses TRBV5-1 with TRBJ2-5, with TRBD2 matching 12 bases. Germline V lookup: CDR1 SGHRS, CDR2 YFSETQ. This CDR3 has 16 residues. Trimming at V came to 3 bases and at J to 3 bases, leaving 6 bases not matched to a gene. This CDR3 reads CASSSLTSGREETQYF. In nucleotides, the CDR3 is TGCGCCAGCAGCTCACTGACTAGCGGGAGAGAAGAGACCCAGTACTTC.

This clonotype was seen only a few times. The CDR3 region is CSAGQGLGNGYTF. In DNA form, the CDR3 reads TGCAGTGCCGGACAGGGCTTAGGGAATGGCTACACCTTC. The chain is built from TRBV20-1 and TRBJ1-2; 8 nucleotides match TRBD1. Trimming cost V 6 bases and J 6 bases; bases outside gene matches: 9. This CDR3 comprises 13 residues. CDR1 and CDR2 (germline): DFQATT, SNEGSKA (reference sequence).

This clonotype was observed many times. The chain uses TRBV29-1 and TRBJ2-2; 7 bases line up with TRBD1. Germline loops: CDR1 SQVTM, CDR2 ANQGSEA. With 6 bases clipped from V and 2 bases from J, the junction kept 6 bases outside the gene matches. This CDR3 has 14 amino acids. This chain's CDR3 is CSVPGTANTGELFF. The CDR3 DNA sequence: TGCAGCGTGCCCGGGACAGCTAACACCGGGGAGCTGTTTTTT.

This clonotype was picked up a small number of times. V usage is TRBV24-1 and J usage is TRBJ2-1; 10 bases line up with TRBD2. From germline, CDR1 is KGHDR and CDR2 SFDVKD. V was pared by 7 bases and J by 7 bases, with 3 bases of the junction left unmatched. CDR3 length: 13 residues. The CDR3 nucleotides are TGTGCCACCAGCCGAGCGGGAGGGAATGAGCAGTTCTTC. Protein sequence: CATSRAGGNEQFF.

CDR3 loop: CSGRTGPWDEQFF. The CDR3 nucleotides are TGCAGCGGTCGGACTGGCCCTTGGGATGAGCAGTTCTTC. This chain connects TRBV29-1 to TRBJ2-1, with D tentatively TRBD2 (5 bases). Per germline, CDR1 SQVTM and CDR2 ANQGSEA. The V end was cut by 7 bases, the J end by 8 bases, with 18 bases between. CDR3 length: 13 amino acids.

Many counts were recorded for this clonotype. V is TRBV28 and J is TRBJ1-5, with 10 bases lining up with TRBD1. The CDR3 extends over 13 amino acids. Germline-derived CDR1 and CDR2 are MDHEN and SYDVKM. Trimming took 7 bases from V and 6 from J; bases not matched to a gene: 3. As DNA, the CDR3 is TGTGCCAGCAATGGACAGGGGGTTCAGCCCCAGCATTTT. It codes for CASNGQGVQPQHF.

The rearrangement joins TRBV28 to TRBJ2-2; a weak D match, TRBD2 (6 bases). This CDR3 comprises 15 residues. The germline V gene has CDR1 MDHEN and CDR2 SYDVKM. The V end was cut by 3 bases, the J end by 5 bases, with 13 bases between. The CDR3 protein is CASSFPSAGTGELFF. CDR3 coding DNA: TGTGCCAGCAGTTTCCCTAGCGCGGGAACCGGGGAGCTGTTTTTT.

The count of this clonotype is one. CDR3 in amino acids: CASSLRASGKTDTQYF. DNA of the CDR3: TGTGCCAGCAGCTTGAGGGCCAGCGGGAAGACAGATACGCAGTATTTT. This chain links TRBV5-4 with TRBJ2-3, with TRBD2 identical over 7 bases. The CDR3 contains 16 residues. Looked up from germline, CDR1 is SGHNT and CDR2 is YYREEE (reference sequence). V shed 1 base, J shed 3 bases, and the junction held 8 bases outside the gene matches.

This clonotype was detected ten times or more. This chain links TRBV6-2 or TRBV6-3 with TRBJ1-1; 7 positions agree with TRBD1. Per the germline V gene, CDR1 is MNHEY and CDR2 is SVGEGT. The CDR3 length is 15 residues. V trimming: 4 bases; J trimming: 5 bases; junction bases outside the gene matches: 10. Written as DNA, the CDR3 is TGTGCCAGCAGTTCTAACAGGGGAAGGGGGACTGAAGCTTTCTTT. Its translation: CASSSNRGRGTEAFF.

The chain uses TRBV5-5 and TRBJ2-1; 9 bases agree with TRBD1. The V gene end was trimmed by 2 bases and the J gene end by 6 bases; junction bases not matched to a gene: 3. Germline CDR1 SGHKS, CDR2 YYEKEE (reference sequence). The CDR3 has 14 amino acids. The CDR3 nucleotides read TGTGCCAGCAGCTTCACAGGGGGCGTCAATGAGCAGTTCTTC. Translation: CASSFTGGVNEQFF.